The T cell receptor beta chain under discussion was sequenced for a study of spatial heterogeneity in lung cancer. Indicated time point: sample taken at primary tumor resection. Many counts were recorded for this clonotype. This CDR3 has 15 amino acids. V was clipped by 1 base and J by 9 bases; unmatched bases: 10. TCRdb reprocessed the 5' RACE reads with MiXCR, giving one entry per CDR3 protein. This sample has about 35,000 distinct CDR3 sequences, with 3.1% found just once. J is TRBJ2-3 and V is TRBV12-3 or TRBV12-4, with TRBD1 identical over 7 bases. Sequencing was performed on normal lung tissue next to the tumor, taken at surgery. The clonotype was recovered from a male donor with early-stage non-small cell lung cancer. The CDR3 sequence is CASSLEGALPWTQYF. The CDR3, as DNA: TGTGCCAGCAGTTTAGAGGGGGCGCTCCCTTGGACGCAGTATTTT.